Listed below are T cell receptor beta chains from one sample, sequenced in a study of beta chain features in type 1 diabetes. Clones were sequenced by immunoSEQ multiplex PCR, and TCRdb holds only the in-frame ones, with some missing. In the table there are around 150,000 clones, approximately 10% of which are singletons. What was sequenced was central memory CD4+ T cells from blood. Receptors originate from a woman in her twenties or thirties with type 1 diabetes. Both conserved end residues are part of each CDR3. Fields, in order: D gene, V gene, clone size, J gene, CDR3 length, CDR3 DNA, CDR3 protein. D genes are given only for firm matches. Clone size is shown for a subset of rows, as once, few, many or a class of expanded clone.

D gene: .
V gene: TRBV15
clone size: few
J gene: TRBJ2-1
CDR3 length: 17
CDR3 DNA: TGTGCCACCAGCGCCCCGCAGCGAGCGGAGAACTACAATGAGCAGTTCTTC
CDR3 protein: CATSAPQRAENYNEQFF

D gene: TRBD2
V gene: TRBV10-3
clone size: many
J gene: TRBJ2-1
CDR3 length: 13
CDR3 DNA: TGTGCCACTGTAGCGGGAGCGGACAATGAGCAGTTCTTC
CDR3 protein: CATVAGADNEQFF

D gene: .
V gene: TRBV4-3
clone size: few
J gene: TRBJ2-5
CDR3 length: 14
CDR3 DNA: TGCGCCAGCAGTCCCTTCGGCAGCGAAGAGACCCAGTACTTC
CDR3 protein: CASSPFGSEETQYF

D gene: .
V gene: TRBV28
clone size: .
J gene: TRBJ2-7
CDR3 length: 16
CDR3 DNA: TGTGCCAGCAGTTTGGGGGGGGGCCAGGGCTCCTACGAGCAGTACTTC
CDR3 protein: CASSLGGGQGSYEQYF

D gene: .
V gene: TRBV11-2
clone size: .
J gene: TRBJ2-3
CDR3 length: 14
CDR3 DNA: TGTGCCAGCATTAGGACGGGACTCGGAGATACGCAGTATTTT
CDR3 protein: CASIRTGLGDTQYF

D gene: TRBD2
V gene: TRBV14
clone size: few
J gene: TRBJ2-2
CDR3 length: 17
CDR3 DNA: TGTGCCAGCAGCCAAGTGGGTCGGGAGGGCCTCGGCGGGGAGCTGTTTTTT
CDR3 protein: CASSQVGREGLGGELFF

D gene: TRBD1
V gene: TRBV29-1
clone size: .
J gene: TRBJ1-5
CDR3 length: 13
CDR3 DNA: TGCAGCGTTAAGACAGGGCCGGGCCAGCCCCAGCATTTT
CDR3 protein: CSVKTGPGQPQHF

D gene: TRBD2
V gene: TRBV19
clone size: .
J gene: TRBJ2-1
CDR3 length: 18
CDR3 DNA: TGTGCCAGTAGTCCGGGACTACTTACTTTCAGCTCCTACAATGAGCAGTTCTTC
CDR3 protein: CASSPGLLTFSSYNEQFF

D gene: TRBD2
V gene: TRBV7-3
clone size: .
J gene: TRBJ2-3
CDR3 length: 16
CDR3 DNA: TGTGCCAGCAGCCCGGGGACTAGCGGGAGCACAGATACGCAGTATTTT
CDR3 protein: CASSPGTSGSTDTQYF

D gene: .
V gene: TRBV4-2
clone size: .
J gene: TRBJ2-7
CDR3 length: 12
CDR3 DNA: TGTGCCAGCAGCCAATCTCGCTACGAGCAGTACTTC
CDR3 protein: CASSQSRYEQYF

D gene: TRBD1
V gene: TRBV18
clone size: .
J gene: TRBJ2-7
CDR3 length: 16
CDR3 DNA: TGTGCCAGCTCACCAAGAGGAGTAGGGGGCGCAGACGAGCAGTACTTC
CDR3 protein: CASSPRGVGGADEQYF

D gene: .
V gene: TRBV20-1
clone size: few
J gene: TRBJ2-7
CDR3 length: 11
CDR3 DNA: TGCAGTGCTAGCCCAGACTACGAGCAGTACTTC
CDR3 protein: CSASPDYEQYF

D gene: .
V gene: TRBV19
clone size: few
J gene: TRBJ1-2
CDR3 length: 13
CDR3 DNA: TGTGCCAGTAGTGAACGACAGAACTATGGCTACACCTTC
CDR3 protein: CASSERQNYGYTF

D gene: .
V gene: TRBV27
clone size: .
J gene: TRBJ2-7
CDR3 length: 14
CDR3 DNA: TGTGCCAGCAGTTCGGTTCGTTCGGGCTACGAGCAGTACTTC
CDR3 protein: CASSSVRSGYEQYF

D gene: TRBD1
V gene: TRBV28
clone size: few
J gene: TRBJ2-5
CDR3 length: 13
CDR3 DNA: TGTGCCAGCATCGGACAGGGTAGGGAGACCCAGTACTTC
CDR3 protein: CASIGQGRETQYF

D gene: .
V gene: TRBV2
clone size: few
J gene: TRBJ2-5
CDR3 length: 14
CDR3 DNA: TGTGCCAGCGGACGAGGGAACGCCCAAGAGACCCAGTACTTC
CDR3 protein: CASGRGNAQETQYF

D gene: .
V gene: TRBV28
clone size: few
J gene: TRBJ2-1
CDR3 length: 14
CDR3 DNA: TGTGCCAGCAGTTTAACAGGGACCTACAATGAGCAGTTCTTC
CDR3 protein: CASSLTGTYNEQFF

D gene: .
V gene: TRBV27
clone size: .
J gene: TRBJ1-2
CDR3 length: 11
CDR3 DNA: TGTGCCCCCGGCAGGGAGGATGGCTACACCTTC
CDR3 protein: CAPGREDGYTF

D gene: .
V gene: TRBV4-1
clone size: .
J gene: TRBJ1-2
CDR3 length: 13
CDR3 DNA: TGCGCCAGCAGCCAAGCCCAGGCCTATGGCTACACCTTC
CDR3 protein: CASSQAQAYGYTF

D gene: .
V gene: TRBV4-2
clone size: few
J gene: TRBJ2-5
CDR3 length: 16
CDR3 DNA: TGTGCCAGCAGCCATAGTTCCCCCCAGGGGCAAGAGACCCAGTACTTC
CDR3 protein: CASSHSSPQGQETQYF

D gene: TRBD2
V gene: TRBV11-3
clone size: few
J gene: TRBJ2-5
CDR3 length: 16
CDR3 DNA: TGTGCCAGCAGCGGACTAGCGGGAATTAGCTTGGAGACCCAGTACTTC
CDR3 protein: CASSGLAGISLETQYF

D gene: .
V gene: TRBV5-1
clone size: few
J gene: TRBJ2-3
CDR3 length: 15
CDR3 DNA: TGCGCCAGCAGACCTCCGGGACACAGCACAGATACGCAGTATTTT
CDR3 protein: CASRPPGHSTDTQYF

D gene: .
V gene: TRBV18
clone size: .
J gene: TRBJ2-1
CDR3 length: 16
CDR3 DNA: TGTGCCAGCTCACTCCCGGGTTCTCACTCCTACAATGAGCAGTTCTTC
CDR3 protein: CASSLPGSHSYNEQFF

D gene: .
V gene: TRBV5-1
clone size: .
J gene: TRBJ2-1
CDR3 length: 15
CDR3 DNA: TGCGCCAGCAGCTTGGTTCCGGAGCCCTACAATGAGCAGTTCTTC
CDR3 protein: CASSLVPEPYNEQFF

D gene: .
V gene: TRBV4-1
clone size: .
J gene: TRBJ2-1
CDR3 length: 14
CDR3 DNA: TGCGCCAGCAGCCAGCGGGGCTACCGCAATGAGCAGTTCTTC
CDR3 protein: CASSQRGYRNEQFF

D gene: .
V gene: TRBV5-1
clone size: .
J gene: TRBJ1-1
CDR3 length: 16
CDR3 DNA: TGCGCCAGCAGCTCATACAGGGCTTCCGCGAACACTGAAGCTTTCTTT
CDR3 protein: CASSSYRASANTEAFF

D gene: TRBD1
V gene: TRBV4-1
clone size: few
J gene: TRBJ2-7
CDR3 length: 14
CDR3 DNA: TGCGCCAGCAGCGCCGGGACAGCAAACTACGAGCAGTACTTC
CDR3 protein: CASSAGTANYEQYF

D gene: TRBD1
V gene: TRBV4-1
clone size: many
J gene: TRBJ2-7
CDR3 length: 14
CDR3 DNA: TGCGCCAGCAGCCAAGGAGACAGGGTCTACGAGCAGTACTTC
CDR3 protein: CASSQGDRVYEQYF

D gene: TRBD2
V gene: TRBV4-2
clone size: few
J gene: TRBJ2-5
CDR3 length: 16
CDR3 DNA: TGTGCCAGCAGCCAAGATCTCGGGGGGGGCCAAGAGACCCAGTACTTC
CDR3 protein: CASSQDLGGGQETQYF

D gene: .
V gene: TRBV30
clone size: few
J gene: TRBJ2-1
CDR3 length: 15
CDR3 DNA: TGTGCCTGGAGGAGTCCTAGCTGGAGGGGCAATGAGCAGTTCTTC
CDR3 protein: CAWRSPSWRGNEQFF